A single sample gave rise to the 25 T cell receptor beta chains below, sequenced in a study of vaccination and CD4 T cells after COVID-19. Treatment indicated: roughly 11-day PBMC culture with coronavirus spike peptide pools or control peptides (ViraFEST assay). CD4+ T cells that came from the unexposed donor were collected before the COVID-19 pandemic (2011-2018). These receptors' targets are unknown. Once obtained from cultured CD4+ T cells, the DNA was sequenced using the Oncomine TCR Beta short-read assay. TCRdb recomputed calls from the PCR reads with MiXCR, one row per CDR3 protein. The sample comprises thousands of distinct CDR3 sequences, around 36% of which are singletons, and around an eighth rests with the top ten. The sequenced sample was CD4+ T cells from blood, cultured in vitro. These receptors originate from a human donor in good health.

The chain uses TRBV28 and TRBJ2-7, with unresolved D. V was trimmed by 2 bases and J by 3 bases, leaving 5 bases between them. The V gene's germline CDR1 is MDHEN and CDR2 SYDVKM. The CDR3 is 12 amino acids. The CDR3 bases are TGTGCCAGCAGTTTAGGTAGCTACGAGCAGTACTTC. This gives the protein CASSLGSYEQYF.

This clonotype was detected a few times. The genes are TRBV12-3 or TRBV12-4 and TRBJ1-6; D uncertain. Trimming cost V 3 bases and J 10 bases, with 7 bases left between them. This CDR3 region has 12 residues. The CDR3 protein is CASSFDVSPLHF. The CDR3 DNA follows: TGTGCCAGCAGTTTCGATGTGTCACCCCTCCACTTT.

The chain combines TRBV19 with TRBJ1-2; unclear D gene. The CDR3 has 14 residues. The V and J ends lost 6 bases and 3 bases respectively, with 14 bases between them. CDR1 is LNHDA, CDR2 SQIVND, per germline (reference sequence). CDR3 sequence reads: CASRGGYPYYGYTF. The CDR3 DNA reads as TGTGCCAGTAGGGGAGGGTACCCCTACTATGGCTACACCTTC. Full variable domain (missing parts from reference TRBV19 and TRBJ1-2): DGGITQSPKYLFRKEGQNVTLSCEQNLNHDAMYWYRQDPGQGLRLIYYSQIVNDFQKGDIAEGYSVSREKKESFPLTVTSAQKNPTAFYLCASRGGYPYYGYTFGSGTRLTVV.

A few counts support this clonotype. This chain connects TRBV2 to TRBJ2-2; D possibly uses TRBD1 or TRBD2 (6 bases each). From germline, CDR1 is SNHLY and CDR2 FYNNEI. V dropped 2 bases and J dropped 3 bases, with 13 bases sitting between them. CDR3 size: 16 residues. Here the CDR3 DNA reads TGTGCCAGCAGTGAAAAGGGGGGTGCGTACACCGGGGAGCTGTTTTTT. Amino acids: CASSEKGGAYTGELFF.

The chain uses TRBV5-4 and TRBJ2-7; D possibly corresponds to TRBD1 (6 bases). Germline CDR1 reads SGHNT; CDR2 reads YYREEE (reference sequence). V was pared by 3 bases and J by 1 base, with 14 bases between. The CDR3 sequence is 15 residues long. The DNA for the CDR3 is TGTGCCAGCAGCTCAGCCGGGACACGTTCCTACGAGCAGTACTTC. This gives the protein CASSSAGTRSYEQYF.

In its sample, this clonotype was seen a few times. The chain employs TRBV6-1 and TRBJ2-1; D is possibly TRBD2 (6 bases). The CDR3 has 16 amino acids. Germline loops: CDR1 MNHNS, CDR2 SASEGT. V lost 0 bases, J lost 8 bases, and 17 bases lay in between. The CDR3, as DNA: TGTGCCAGCAGTGAAGCAGGGACTGGGGGAGTCTATGAGCAGTTCTTC. This sequence encodes CASSEAGTGGVYEQFF.

J is TRBJ2-7 and V is TRBV7-9; a possible D gene is TRBD2 (5 bases). Deletions cut 5 bases from V and 7 bases from J, with 12 bases between. This CDR3 spans 12 amino acids. The germline V gene has CDR1 SEHNR and CDR2 FQNEAQ (reference sequence). CDR3 sequence: CASSISRGEQYF. The CDR3 DNA sequence: TGTGCCAGCAGCATCTCGCGAGGGGAGCAGTACTTC.

The V gene is TRBV2, the J gene TRBJ2-7; no clear D gene. The V gene's germline CDR1 is SNHLY and CDR2 FYNNEI. V lost 5 bases and J 0 bases, leaving 5 bases between the germline ends. The CDR3 has 12 amino acids. CDR3 in amino acids: CASSSSSYEQYF. The CDR3 nucleotides are TGTGCCAGCAGTTCAAGCTCCTACGAGCAGTACTTC. The whole variable domain, remainder taken from reference TRBV2 and TRBJ2-7, is EPEVTQTPSHQVTQMGQEVILRCVPISNHLYFYWYRQILGQKVEFLVSFYNNEISEKSEIFDDQFSVERPDGSNFTLKIRSTKLEDSAMYFCASSSSSYEQYFGPGTRLTVT.

This clonotype has just a few counts. The CDR3 bases are TGCAGTGCTAGAACGACTCTGGTCTCGGGGAGGGAGACCCAGTACTTC. Translation: CSARTTLVSGRETQYF. The chain uses TRBV20-1 and TRBJ2-5, with D perhaps matching TRBD2 (6 bases). V was pared by 2 bases and J by 5 bases, with 21 bases between. The CDR3 spans 16 residues. From germline, CDR1 is DFQATT and CDR2 SNEGSKA (reference sequence).

The CDR3, as DNA: TGTGCCAGCAGGTTCGGTTGGACGCAGTATTTT. Translating it yields CASRFGWTQYF. The chain recombines TRBV27 with TRBJ2-3; D is unresolved. The germline V gene has CDR1 MNHEY and CDR2 SMNVEV (reference sequence). The germline V and J ends were trimmed by 6 bases and 9 bases, with 10 bases remaining between them. The CDR3 is 11 amino acids.

The chain joins TRBV12-3 or TRBV12-4 to TRBJ1-1; 7 nucleotides match TRBD1. The V gene end was trimmed by 6 bases and the J gene end by 6 bases; junction bases not matched to a gene: 16. The CDR3 spans 16 residues. For the CDR3, the DNA is TGTGCCAGCAGCCAATGGCAGGGGGGCGGTATCTCTGAAGCTTTCTTT. It is translated as CASSQWQGGGISEAFF.

In this sample, this clonotype turned up a few times. This chain uses TRBV6-5 with TRBJ2-3; D ambiguous. The CDR3 covers 15 residues. CDR1 MNHEY and CDR2 SVGAGI come from the germline V gene. Trimming cost V 0 bases and J 7 bases, with 14 bases left between them. CDR3: CASSYSTTTANTQYF. CDR3 nucleotide sequence: TGTGCCAGCAGTTACTCGACCACCACAGCAAATACGCAGTATTTT.

The table lists this clonotype with a few counts. The chain uses TRBV5-8 and TRBJ2-7; 9 bases align to TRBD1. The trim removed 3 bases at V and 3 bases at J, leaving 13 bases unmatched. Germline lookup yields CDR1 SGHTS and CDR2 YDEGEE. The CDR3 has 17 residues. CDR3 sequence: CASSSPPPGTGFYEQYF. The CDR3 DNA reads TGTGCCAGCAGCTCACCGCCCCCCGGGACAGGGTTCTACGAGCAGTACTTC.

This clonotype was observed a few times. The V and J genes are TRBV20-1 and TRBJ1-2; maybe TRBD1 (5 bases). Germline V gene data show CDR1 as DFQATT and CDR2 as SNEGSKA (reference sequence). This CDR3 contains 15 residues. V was shortened by 1 base and J by 5 bases, with 17 bases between the two germline ends. This chain's CDR3 is CSARVKGAHLYGYTF. In nucleotides, the CDR3 is TGCAGTGCTAGAGTGAAAGGGGCTCACCTTTATGGCTACACCTTC.

This chain links TRBV12-5 with TRBJ1-1; TRBD1 is a possible D gene (6 bases). Looked up from germline, CDR1 is LGHNT and CDR2 is FRNRAP. The V end was cut by 5 bases, the J end by 1 base, with 11 bases between. CDR3 size: 14 residues. As DNA, the CDR3 is TGTGCTAGTGGTCCCGGACAGACGAACACTGAAGCTTTCTTT. This translates into CASGPGQTNTEAFF.

This clonotype was recorded a few times. The rearrangement uses TRBV2 and TRBJ2-7, with D possibly matching TRBD2 (5 bases). The CDR3 is 12 amino acids. Germline V gene sequence: CDR1 SNHLY, CDR2 FYNNEI. The CDR3 reads CAGAASSYEQYF. The CDR3 bases are TGTGCTGGAGCGGCGAGCTCCTACGAGCAGTACTTC.

This chain links TRBV6-2 or TRBV6-3 with TRBJ2-7, with D perhaps TRBD2 (6 bases). The V gene's germline CDR1 is MNHEY and CDR2 SVGEGT. The ends were cut back, 5 bases at V and 1 base at J, with 15 bases in the middle. The CDR3 consists of 15 residues. The CDR3 coding sequence is TGTGCCAGCAGTAGCCGGGACTGGGGTTCCTACGAGCAGTACTTC. Its protein is CASSSRDWGSYEQYF.

This chain connects TRBV6-5 to TRBJ2-5; the D is unclear. The V gene's germline CDR1 is MNHEY and CDR2 SVGAGI. CDR3 size: 13 residues. V lost 0 bases and J 5 bases, leaving 7 bases between the germline ends. In DNA form, the CDR3 reads TGTGCCAGCAGTTACTCGATCGCGGAGACCCAGTACTTC. Amino acids: CASSYSIAETQYF.

The chain recombines TRBV19 with TRBJ2-5; unclear D gene. The CDR3 loop spans 13 amino acids. The V end lost 4 bases, the J end lost 7 bases, and 13 bases lay between the germline ends. Per germline, CDR1 LNHDA and CDR2 SQIVND (reference sequence). CDR3: CASSSVRPVTQYF. The CDR3, as DNA: TGTGCCAGTAGTAGTGTCCGCCCCGTGACCCAGTACTTC.

The gene calls are TRBV28 and TRBJ2-3; 7 bases fit TRBD2. V was pared by 4 bases and J by 2 bases, with 6 bases of the junction left unmatched. Germline assignment: CDR1 MDHEN and CDR2 SYDVKM. CDR3 length equals 15 residues. The CDR3 reads CASSSPAGLTDTQYF. DNA for the CDR3: TGTGCCAGCAGTTCACCAGCGGGGCTCACAGATACGCAGTATTTT.

This clonotype was found a few times. The chain is built from TRBV10-3 and TRBJ2-2; possible D gene TRBD1, 6 bases. In germline, CDR1 is ENHRY, CDR2 SYGVKD. CDR3 size: 15 residues. The V end lost 6 bases, the J end lost 4 bases, and 15 bases lay between the germline ends. The CDR3 reads CAISPWGLSTGELFF. The CDR3 DNA reads as TGTGCCATCAGCCCGTGGGGGCTGAGCACCGGGGAGCTGTTTTTT.

The genes are TRBV11-2 and TRBJ2-7; D gene unclear. V lost 4 bases and J 6 bases, leaving 13 bases between the germline ends. Germline V CDR1 and CDR2: SGHAT, FQNNGV. The length of the CDR3 is 13 residues. DNA of the CDR3: TGTGCCAGCAGCTCTATCCTAGTTGGCGAGCAGTACTTC. It is translated as CASSSILVGEQYF. The full variable domain, completed using reference TRBV11-2 and TRBJ2-7, is EAGVAQSPRYKIIEKRQSVAFWCNPISGHATLYWYQQILGQGPKLLIQFQNNGVVDDSQLPKDRFSAERLKGVDSTLKIQPAKLEDSAVYLCASSSILVGEQYFGPGTRLTVT.

The J gene is TRBJ2-7, the V gene TRBV28, with D perhaps matching TRBD1 (6 bases). V was shortened by 6 bases and J by 0 bases, with 24 bases between the two germline ends. From germline, CDR1 is MDHEN and CDR2 SYDVKM. The CDR3 runs 18 residues. This CDR3 is CASSIVLTGQLVSYEQYF. The CDR3, as DNA: TGTGCCAGCAGCATCGTATTGACTGGACAGCTAGTCTCCTACGAGCAGTACTTC.

This chain uses TRBV5-1 with TRBJ2-5; 10 positions match TRBD2. This CDR3 has 16 residues. Unmatched junction bases numbered 8, after V lost 4 bases and J lost 2 bases. The germline V gene has CDR1 SGHRS and CDR2 YFSETQ. The chain's CDR3 is CASSIGTSAQQETQYF. CDR3 in DNA: TGCGCCAGCAGCATAGGGACTAGCGCACAACAAGAGACCCAGTACTTC.

The chain couples TRBV21-1 to TRBJ1-2. TRBV21-1 is a pseudogene locus. There are 12 residues in the CDR3. This chain's CDR3 is CASCRAHDGYTF. The CDR3, as DNA: TGTGCCAGCTGTCGGGCCCACGATGGCTACACCTTC.